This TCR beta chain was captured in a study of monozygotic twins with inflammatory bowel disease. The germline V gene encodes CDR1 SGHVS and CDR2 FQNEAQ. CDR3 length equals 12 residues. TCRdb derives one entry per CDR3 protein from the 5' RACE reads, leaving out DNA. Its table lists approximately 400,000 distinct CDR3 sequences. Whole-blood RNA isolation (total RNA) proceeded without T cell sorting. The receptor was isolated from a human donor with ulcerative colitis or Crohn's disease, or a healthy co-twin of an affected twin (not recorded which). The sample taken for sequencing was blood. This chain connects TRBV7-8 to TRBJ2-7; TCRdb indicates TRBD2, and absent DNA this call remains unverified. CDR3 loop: CASSFERDEQYF.